A single T cell receptor (beta chain) is shown here with its context. Germline V gene sequence: CDR1 SGHTA, CDR2 FQGNSA. V was shortened by 3 bases and J by 0 bases, with 12 bases between the two germline ends. This CDR3 is built from 16 residues. This sample was taken from a study of blood T cell repertoires in COVID-19. The protocol was immunoSEQ multiplex PCR, while the TCRdb copy is restricted to in-frame clones and leaves out a portion. The top ten hold around 8.9% of the sample, which has about 200,000 clones, 81% seen once. This TCR was sampled from a woman in her forties or fifties with acute COVID-19. The sample was PBMCs or T cells enriched from blood (not recorded which). The rearrangement links TRBV7-2 to TRBJ1-3; D not certain. The CDR3 nucleotides read TGTGCCAGCAGCTTGGGCCGACAAGACTCTGGAAACACCATATATTTT. Protein product: CASSLGRQDSGNTIYF. Looking up the rest from reference TRBV7-2 and TRBJ1-3 gives the full variable domain: GAGVSQSPSNKVTEKGKDVELRCDPISGHTALYWYRQSLGQGLEFLIYFQGNSAPDKSGLPSDRFSAERTGGSVSTLTIQRTQQEDSAVYLCASSLGRQDSGNTIYFGEGSWLTVV.